A single sample is the source of the 28 T cell receptor beta chains below, sequenced in a study of blood T cell repertoires in COVID-19. Produced via immunoSEQ multiplex PCR; TCRdb's table is partial and in-frame only. The sample consists of over 150,000 clones, approximately 91% of them appearing once. The sequenced sample consisted of peripheral blood. The origin of the receptors is a man aged 50 or older with acute or convalescent COVID-19.

In its sample, this clone was seen a few times. The V gene is TRBV14, the J gene TRBJ2-1; 10 nucleotides match TRBD2. This CDR3 region has 16 residues. CDR1 is SGHDN and CDR2 is FVKESK in the germline V gene. V dropped 4 bases and J dropped 3; count of bases not matched to a gene: 6. DNA for the CDR3: TGTGCCAGCAGCCCCCTAGCGGGAGATCTCTACAATGAGCAGTTCTTC. Its translation: CASSPLAGDLYNEQFF. Combining the CDR3 with reference TRBV14 and TRBJ2-1 gives the whole variable domain EAGVTQFPSHSVIEKGQTVTLRCDPISGHDNLYWYRRVMGKEIKFLLHFVKESKQDESGMPNNRFLAERTGGTYSTLKVQPAELEDSGVYFCASSPLAGDLYNEQFFGPGTRLTVL.

This chain uses TRBV9 with TRBJ2-2, with a tentative D call TRBD1 (6 bases). V lost 4 bases, J lost 1 base, and 32 bases lay in between. CDR1 is SGDLS, CDR2 YYNGEE, per germline. There are 22 residues in the CDR3. This CDR3 is CASSLDPFDVAGPRGNTGELFF. The CDR3 DNA reads as TGTGCCAGCAGCCTCGACCCCTTTGATGTGGCAGGCCCCAGGGGGAACACCGGGGAGCTGTTTTTT.

This clone appeared a single time. The genes are TRBV9 and TRBJ2-2, with 12 bases aligning to TRBD2. Looked up from germline, CDR1 is SGDLS and CDR2 is YYNGEE. The CDR3 has 15 amino acids. The junction had 2 bases not matched to a gene; V was cut back by 3 bases and J by 5 bases. The chain's CDR3 is CASSAGLAGTGELFF. CDR3 nucleotides: TGTGCCAGCAGCGCTGGACTAGCGGGAACCGGGGAGCTGTTTTTT.

J is TRBJ2-2 and V is TRBV30; D is perhaps TRBD2 (6 bases). Per the germline V gene, CDR1 is GTSNPN and CDR2 is SVGIG (reference sequence). This CDR3 is 14 amino acids long. V was shortened by 5 bases and J by 4 bases, with 14 bases between the two germline ends. The CDR3 DNA sequence: TGTGCCTGGGGGCGGAGGGGCCTCACCGGGGAGCTGTTTTTT. It encodes CAWGRRGLTGELFF.

CDR3 residues: CASSSEPTGNTEAFF. As DNA, the CDR3 is TGTGCCAGCAGCTCCGAACCGACGGGAAACACTGAAGCTTTCTTT. The chain has TRBV11-1 and TRBJ1-1, with D unresolved. This CDR3 has 15 amino acids. Trimming left V 4 bases short and J 2 bases short, with 14 bases between. Germline CDR1 is SGHAT and CDR2 is FQDESV (reference sequence).

The chain carries TRBV20-1 and TRBJ2-1; possibly TRBD2 for D (6 bases). Trimming stripped 6 bases from V and 7 bases from J, with 10 bases between. The CDR3 has 11 amino acids. The V gene's germline CDR1 is DFQATT and CDR2 SNEGSKA (reference sequence). The CDR3 DNA sequence: TGCAGTGCCTCGGGGGTAAATGAGCAGTTCTTC. Its translation: CSASGVNEQFF.

This sequence joins TRBV27 and TRBJ1-5; D might be TRBD1 (5 bases). The CDR3 runs 14 residues. V was cut by 2 bases and J by 3 bases, with 8 bases left in between. Germline assignment: CDR1 MNHEY and CDR2 SMNVEV (reference sequence). This CDR3 is CASSLQGINQPQHF. The DNA of the CDR3 is TGTGCCAGCAGTTTACAGGGAATCAATCAGCCCCAGCATTTT.

The gene calls are TRBV3-1 (or the pseudogene TRBV3-2) and TRBJ2-7; TRBD1 aligns across 9 bases. V shed 8 bases and J 1 base; nucleotides not matched to a gene: 6. This CDR3 spans 14 amino acids. Germline V gene data show CDR1 as LGHDT and CDR2 as YNNKEL (reference sequence). DNA of the CDR3: TGTGCCAGCGGTTGGACAGGGGATTCCTACGAGCAGTACTTC. Its protein product is CASGWTGDSYEQYF.

As DNA, the CDR3 is TGTGCCATCAGTGCAGGGCCCCTTTACAATGAGCAGTTCTTC. It yields the protein CAISAGPLYNEQFF. The V and J genes are TRBV10-3 and TRBJ2-1; possible D gene TRBD1, 5 bases. CDR1 ENHRY and CDR2 SYGVKD come from the germline V gene. V was clipped by 4 bases and J by 4 bases, with 11 bases between them. The CDR3 contains 14 residues.

This chain links TRBV7-8 with TRBJ1-1, with D possibly being TRBD1 (5 bases). Germline CDR1 reads SGHVS; CDR2 reads FQNEAQ. The CDR3 has 12 residues. Trimming stripped 5 bases from V and 7 bases from J, with 11 bases between. CDR3 sequence (DNA): TGTGCCAGCAGCCTTAGGGGACTTGAAGCTTTCTTT. Translated: CASSLRGLEAFF.

The chain combines TRBV19 with TRBJ1-1, with 9 positions matching TRBD1. J lost 0 bases, V lost 3 bases, and 8 bases had no gene match. The CDR3 has 17 residues. Germline V gives CDR1 LNHDA, CDR2 SQIVND (reference sequence). Written as DNA, the CDR3 is TGTGCCAGTAGTATCCCCCGGGACAGGGTTATGAACACTGAAGCTTTCTTT. Protein product: CASSIPRDRVMNTEAFF.

The rearrangement links TRBV7-2 to TRBJ2-5, with D maybe TRBD1 (6 bases). This CDR3 contains 14 residues. CDR1 and CDR2 from the germline V gene are SGHTA and FQGNSA. The V end was cut by 6 bases, the J end by 2 bases, with 13 bases between. CDR3 nucleotide sequence: TGTGCCAGCAGTCGTGGACAGATACAAGAGACCCAGTACTTC. It is translated as CASSRGQIQETQYF.

This rearrangement joins TRBV19 to TRBJ2-7; TRBD2 matches 8 bases. The V segment lost 5 bases and the J segment 5 bases; nucleotides outside the gene matches: 11. The germline gives CDR1 LNHDA, CDR2 SQIVND (reference sequence). The CDR3 has 15 residues. The CDR3 nucleotides read TGTGCCAGTAGTGTACGGCGGGGGGTGGAGGACGAGCAGTACTTC. Translating it yields CASSVRRGVEDEQYF.

V and J are TRBV7-3 and TRBJ2-1, with 9 bases identical to TRBD2. J gave up 8 bases and V 1 base, and 6 bases lay outside the gene matches. Germline values: CDR1 SGHTA, CDR2 FQGTGA. This CDR3 has 15 amino acids. The CDR3 protein is CASSLISGGLDEQFF. CDR3 nucleotide sequence: TGTGCCAGCAGCTTAATTAGCGGGGGTTTGGATGAGCAGTTCTTC.

The rearrangement links TRBV24-1 to TRBJ2-1; no clear D. Deletions cut 4 bases from V and 0 bases from J, with 21 bases between. CDR1 and CDR2 from the germline V gene are KGHDR and SFDVKD. The CDR3 has 19 amino acids. CDR3 residues: CATSEKSEQKVFSYNEQFF. For the CDR3, the DNA is TGTGCCACCAGTGAGAAGTCGGAGCAAAAGGTATTCTCCTACAATGAGCAGTTCTTC.

The genes are TRBV7-6 and TRBJ2-5; 12 bases agree with TRBD2. V gave up 5 bases and J gave up 5 bases; unmatched junction bases: 9. This CDR3 region has 16 residues. Germline V gene sequence: CDR1 SGHVS, CDR2 FNYEAQ. CDR3 nucleotide sequence: TGTGCCAGCAGCCCGGCTAGCGGGGGGGCGGGTGAGACCCAGTACTTC. Translating it yields CASSPASGGAGETQYF.

This chain uses TRBV3-1 (or the pseudogene TRBV3-2) with TRBJ2-3, with TRBD2 matching 7 bases. With V trimmed by 5 bases and J by 5 bases, 10 bases remained unmatched. Germline values: CDR1 LGHDT, CDR2 YNNKEL (reference sequence). CDR3 length equals 15 residues. CDR3 amino acids: CASSGGLHARDTQYF. The CDR3 DNA reads TGTGCCAGCAGCGGGGGACTACACGCACGAGATACGCAGTATTTT.

The chain recombines TRBV25-1 with TRBJ1-4; possibly TRBD1 for D (5 bases). Germline loops: CDR1 MGHDK, CDR2 SYGVNS. The CDR3 totals 15 residues. Trimming shortened V by 0 bases and J by 5 bases, and 10 bases separated the two germline ends. The CDR3 loop reads CASSEYAGPNEKLFF. The DNA for the CDR3 is TGTGCCAGCAGTGAATATGCGGGACCGAATGAAAAACTGTTTTTT.

CDR3 bases: TGTGCCTCCGGGACTGGTCAAAAGACCCAGTACTTC. It codes for CASGTGQKTQYF. The chain links TRBV9 to TRBJ2-5; maybe TRBD2 (6 bases). Germline V gene lookup returns CDR1 SGDLS and CDR2 YYNGEE. The CDR3 consists of 12 residues. Trimming left V 10 bases short and J 6 bases short, with 16 bases between.

This chain links TRBV6-1 with TRBJ1-1, with 8 bases aligning to TRBD1. The CDR3 runs 16 residues. Trimming removed 3 bases from V and 4 bases from J; junction bases left unmatched: 10. Germline V gene data show CDR1 as MNHNS and CDR2 as SASEGT. This CDR3 is CASSDPPGGYSTEAFF. The CDR3, as DNA: TGTGCCAGCAGTGATCCGCCAGGGGGCTATAGCACTGAAGCTTTCTTT.

The chain is built from TRBV28 and TRBJ2-7; 10 positions match TRBD1. Germline CDR1 reads MDHEN; CDR2 reads SYDVKM. There are 14 residues in the CDR3. V lost 6 bases, J lost 7 bases, and 9 bases stayed unmatched. CDR3 loop: CASRGTGASWEQYV. CDR3 nucleotide sequence: TGTGCCAGCAGGGGGACAGGGGCTTCTTGGGAGCAGTACGTC.

The chain carries TRBV9 and TRBJ2-1, with 8 nucleotides matching TRBD2. The CDR3 spans 15 residues. The germline CDR1 and CDR2 sequences are SGDLS and YYNGEE. Trimming cost V 0 bases and J 5 bases; bases outside gene matches: 4. The CDR3: CASSVGGSGNNEQFF. The DNA for the CDR3 is TGTGCCAGCAGCGTAGGGGGTAGCGGGAACAATGAGCAGTTCTTC.

The genes are TRBV7-3 and TRBJ2-3; 8 bases line up with TRBD2. Germline V CDR1 and CDR2: SGHTA, FQGTGA. The trim removed 2 bases at V and 0 bases at J, leaving 10 bases unmatched. The CDR3 loop spans 18 amino acids. CDR3 sequence (DNA): TGTGCCAGCAGCTTAGGACTAGCCCCGGGGTCAAGCACAGATACGCAGTATTTT. It is translated as CASSLGLAPGSSTDTQYF.

The rearrangement links TRBV6-4 to TRBJ2-4; TRBD1 matches 7 bases. V trimming: 2 bases; J trimming: 0 bases; junction bases outside the gene matches: 7. The germline V gene has CDR1 MRHNA and CDR2 SNTAGT. The CDR3 loop spans 17 amino acids. CDR3 in DNA: TGTGCCAGCAGTGACCTCGGGACAGAGCTAGCCAAAAACATTCAGTACTTC. Amino acids: CASSDLGTELAKNIQYF.

The rearrangement uses TRBV4-3 and TRBJ2-1; maybe TRBD2 (5 bases). This CDR3 contains 13 residues. Per germline, CDR1 LGHNA and CDR2 YSLEER. V dropped 0 bases and J dropped 8 bases, with 8 bases sitting between them. The CDR3 region is CASSQDPGYEQFF. The CDR3 region has the DNA TGCGCCAGCAGCCAAGATCCGGGGTATGAGCAGTTCTTC.

The chain couples TRBV7-2 to TRBJ1-4; TRBD1 matches 7 bases. V lost 5 bases, J lost 4 bases, and 4 bases stayed unmatched. CDR3 length equals 14 residues. The germline V gene encodes CDR1 SGHTA and CDR2 FQGNSA. The CDR3 nucleotides read TGTGCCAGCAGCCGCGACAGGGATAATGAAAAACTGTTTTTT. Its protein is CASSRDRDNEKLFF.

The chain couples TRBV7-8 to TRBJ2-2; possible D gene TRBD2, 7 bases. This CDR3 comprises 16 residues. Germline CDR1 SGHVS, CDR2 FQNEAQ. Trimming shortened V by 5 bases and J by 0 bases, and 13 bases separated the two germline ends. The CDR3 bases are TGTGCCAGCAGCCTTAGGGGGGGACCGAACACCGGGGAGCTGTTTTTT. Its translation: CASSLRGGPNTGELFF.

This clone was counted a single time. The CDR3 nucleotides read TGCGCCAGCACGGGGTGGCAAGGACCTGAAGCTTTCTTT. Translating it yields CASTGWQGPEAFF. The gene calls are TRBV4-1 and TRBJ1-1; D not certain. Trimming left V 7 bases short and J 6 bases short, with 15 bases between. CDR1 and CDR2 from the germline V gene are MGHRA and YSYEKL. The CDR3 has 13 residues.